This T cell receptor beta chain was identified during a study of immune cell composition in non-small cell lung cancer. Study-level points and caveats: Squamous lung tumours showed higher top 10 clone scores and clonality than adenocarcinomas.

The protocol was immunoSEQ multiplex PCR, while the TCRdb copy is restricted to in-frame clones and leaves out a portion. The sample holds roughly 2,900 clones, about 73% seen once. As concerns this clone: Its antigen is not known.

Trimming cost V 5 bases and J 5 bases, with 6 bases left between them. CDR3 length equals 11 residues. Per germline, CDR1 MNHNY and CDR2 SVGAGI (reference sequence). The rearrangement joins TRBV6-6 to TRBJ2-5; TRBD1 is a possible D gene (6 bases). Material: lung tumor tissue. The sequence was collected from a human donor with non-small cell lung cancer. CDR3 loop: CASSQGETQYF. The CDR3 DNA reads TGTGCCAGCAGTCAGGGGGAGACCCAGTACTTC.